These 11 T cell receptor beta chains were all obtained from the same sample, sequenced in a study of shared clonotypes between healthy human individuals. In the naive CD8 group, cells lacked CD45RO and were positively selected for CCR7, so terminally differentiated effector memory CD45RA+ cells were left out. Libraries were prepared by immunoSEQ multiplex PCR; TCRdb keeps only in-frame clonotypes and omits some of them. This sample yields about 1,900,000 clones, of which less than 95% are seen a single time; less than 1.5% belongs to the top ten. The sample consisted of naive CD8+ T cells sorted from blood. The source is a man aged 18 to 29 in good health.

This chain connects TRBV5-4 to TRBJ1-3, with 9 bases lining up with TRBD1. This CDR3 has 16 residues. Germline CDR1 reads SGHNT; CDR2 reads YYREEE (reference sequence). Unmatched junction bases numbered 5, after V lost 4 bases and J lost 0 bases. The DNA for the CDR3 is TGTGCCAGCAGCCGGGGACAGGGAAACTCTGGAAACACCATATATTTT. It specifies CASSRGQGNSGNTIYF.

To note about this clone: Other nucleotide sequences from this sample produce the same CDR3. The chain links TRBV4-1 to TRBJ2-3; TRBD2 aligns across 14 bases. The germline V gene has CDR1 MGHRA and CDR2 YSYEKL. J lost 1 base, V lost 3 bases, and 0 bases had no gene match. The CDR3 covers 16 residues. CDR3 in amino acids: CASSQGLAGGTDTQYF. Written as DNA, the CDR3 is TGCGCCAGCAGCCAGGGACTAGCGGGGGGCACAGATACGCAGTATTTT.

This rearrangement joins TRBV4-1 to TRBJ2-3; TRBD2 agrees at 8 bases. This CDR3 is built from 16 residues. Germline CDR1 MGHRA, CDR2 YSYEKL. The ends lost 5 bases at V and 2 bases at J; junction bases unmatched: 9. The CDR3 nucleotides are TGCGCCAGCAGCGTACGCGGGGGGCCCAACACAGATACGCAGTATTTT. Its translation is CASSVRGGPNTDTQYF.

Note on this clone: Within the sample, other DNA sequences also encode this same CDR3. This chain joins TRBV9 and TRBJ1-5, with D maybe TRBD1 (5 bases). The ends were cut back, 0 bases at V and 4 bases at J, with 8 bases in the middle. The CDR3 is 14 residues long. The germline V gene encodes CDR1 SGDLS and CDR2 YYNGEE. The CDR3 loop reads CASSVDWGNQPQHF. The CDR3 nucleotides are TGTGCCAGCAGCGTAGACTGGGGGAATCAGCCCCAGCATTTT.

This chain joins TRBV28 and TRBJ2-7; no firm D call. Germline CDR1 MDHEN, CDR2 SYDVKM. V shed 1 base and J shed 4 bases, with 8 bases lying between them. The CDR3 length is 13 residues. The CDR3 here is CASSLFARYEQYF. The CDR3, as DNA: TGTGCCAGCAGTTTATTCGCCAGATACGAGCAGTACTTC. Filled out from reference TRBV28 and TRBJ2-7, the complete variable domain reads DVKVTQSSRYLVKRTGEKVFLECVQDMDHENMFWYRQDPGLGLRLIYFSYDVKMKEKGDIPEGYSVSREKKERFSLILESASTNQTSMYLCASSLFARYEQYFGPGTRLTVT.

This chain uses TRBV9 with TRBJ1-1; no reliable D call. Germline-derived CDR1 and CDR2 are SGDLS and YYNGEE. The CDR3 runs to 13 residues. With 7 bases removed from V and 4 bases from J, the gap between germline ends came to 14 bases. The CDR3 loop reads CASSVSWGTEAFF. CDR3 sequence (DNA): TGTGCCAGCTCAGTCTCCTGGGGCACTGAAGCTTTCTTT.

CDR3 in DNA: TGTGCCAACACGAGCGGGCCCGGGAGCTATGGCTACACCTTC. It translates to CANTSGPGSYGYTF. This chain connects TRBV21-1 to TRBJ1-2. TRBV21-1 corresponds to a pseudogene. The CDR3 sequence is 14 residues long.

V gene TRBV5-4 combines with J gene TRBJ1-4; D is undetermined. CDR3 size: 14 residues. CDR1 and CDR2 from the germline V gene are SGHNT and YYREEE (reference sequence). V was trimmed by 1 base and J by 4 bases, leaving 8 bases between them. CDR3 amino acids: CASSLRRDNEKLFF. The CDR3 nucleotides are TGTGCCAGCAGCTTGAGGAGAGATAATGAAAAACTGTTTTTT.

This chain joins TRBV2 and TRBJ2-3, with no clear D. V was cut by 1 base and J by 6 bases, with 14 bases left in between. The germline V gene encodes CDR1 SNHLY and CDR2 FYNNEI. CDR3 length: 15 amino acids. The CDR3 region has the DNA TGTGCCAGCAGTGAAGAATTAGTGGCGGTGGATACGCAGTATTTT. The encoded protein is CASSEELVAVDTQYF.

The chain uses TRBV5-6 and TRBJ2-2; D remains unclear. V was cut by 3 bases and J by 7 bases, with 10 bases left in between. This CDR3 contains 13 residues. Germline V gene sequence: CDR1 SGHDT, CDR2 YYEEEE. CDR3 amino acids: CASSSGAGGELFF. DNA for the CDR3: TGTGCCAGCAGCTCCGGTGCCGGCGGGGAGCTGTTTTTT.

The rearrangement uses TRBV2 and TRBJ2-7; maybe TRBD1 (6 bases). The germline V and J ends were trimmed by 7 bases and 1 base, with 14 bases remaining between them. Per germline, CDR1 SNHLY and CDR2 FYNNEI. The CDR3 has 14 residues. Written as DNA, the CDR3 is TGTGCCAGCACTGATCCGGGACAATCCTACGAGCAGTACTTC. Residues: CASTDPGQSYEQYF.